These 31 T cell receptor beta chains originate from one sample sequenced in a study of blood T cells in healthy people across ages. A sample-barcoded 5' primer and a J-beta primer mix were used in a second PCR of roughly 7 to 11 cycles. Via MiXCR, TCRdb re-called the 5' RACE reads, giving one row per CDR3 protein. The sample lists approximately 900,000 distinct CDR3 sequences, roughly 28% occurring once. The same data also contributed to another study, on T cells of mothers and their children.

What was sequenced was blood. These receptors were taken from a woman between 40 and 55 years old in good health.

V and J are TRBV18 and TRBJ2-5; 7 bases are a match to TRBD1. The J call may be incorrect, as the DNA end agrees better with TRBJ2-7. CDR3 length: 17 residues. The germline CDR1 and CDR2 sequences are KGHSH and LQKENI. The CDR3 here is CASSPPVGDRANGEQYF. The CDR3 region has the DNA TGTGCCAGCTCACCACCGGTAGGAGACAGGGCGAACGGCGAGCAGTACTTC.

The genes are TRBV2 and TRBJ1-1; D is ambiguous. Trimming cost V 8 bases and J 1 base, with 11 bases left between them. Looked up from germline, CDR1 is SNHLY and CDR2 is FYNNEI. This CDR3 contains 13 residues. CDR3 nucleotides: TGTGCCAGCGGCCGGGCTGAGAACACTGAAGCTTTCTTT. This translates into CASGRAENTEAFF.

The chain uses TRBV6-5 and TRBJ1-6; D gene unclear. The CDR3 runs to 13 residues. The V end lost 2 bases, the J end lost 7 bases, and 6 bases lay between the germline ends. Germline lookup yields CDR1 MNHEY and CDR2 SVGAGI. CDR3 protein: CASSYEANSPLHF. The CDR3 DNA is TGTGCCAGCAGTTACGAAGCCAATTCACCCCTCCACTTT.

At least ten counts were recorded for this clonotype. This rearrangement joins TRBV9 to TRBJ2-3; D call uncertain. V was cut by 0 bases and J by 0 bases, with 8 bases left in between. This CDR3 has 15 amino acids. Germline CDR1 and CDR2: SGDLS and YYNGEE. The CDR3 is CASSVALGSTDTQYF. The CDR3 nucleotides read TGTGCCAGCAGCGTAGCTCTAGGCAGCACAGATACGCAGTATTTT.

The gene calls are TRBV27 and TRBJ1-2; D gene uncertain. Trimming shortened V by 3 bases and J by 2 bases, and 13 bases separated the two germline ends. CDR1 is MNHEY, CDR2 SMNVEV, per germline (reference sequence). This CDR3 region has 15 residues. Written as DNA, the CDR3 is TGTGCCAGCAGTTTGTATCTCAGCGGGAACTATGGCTACACCTTC. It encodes CASSLYLSGNYGYTF.

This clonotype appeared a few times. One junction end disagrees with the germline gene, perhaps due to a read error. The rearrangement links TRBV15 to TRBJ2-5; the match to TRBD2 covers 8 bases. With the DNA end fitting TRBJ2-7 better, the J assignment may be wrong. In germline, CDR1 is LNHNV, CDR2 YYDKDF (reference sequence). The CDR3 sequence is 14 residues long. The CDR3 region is CAASNRGGGNEQYF. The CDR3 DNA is TGTGCCGCCAGCAACCGGGGGGGAGGCAACGAGCAGTACTTC.

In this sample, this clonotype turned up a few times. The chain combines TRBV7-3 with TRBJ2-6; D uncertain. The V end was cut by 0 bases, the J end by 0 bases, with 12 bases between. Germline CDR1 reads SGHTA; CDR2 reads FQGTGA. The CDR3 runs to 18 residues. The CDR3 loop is CASSLTPGSLSGANVLTF. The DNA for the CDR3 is TGTGCCAGCAGCTTAACACCGGGTTCCCTCTCTGGGGCCAACGTCCTGACTTTC.

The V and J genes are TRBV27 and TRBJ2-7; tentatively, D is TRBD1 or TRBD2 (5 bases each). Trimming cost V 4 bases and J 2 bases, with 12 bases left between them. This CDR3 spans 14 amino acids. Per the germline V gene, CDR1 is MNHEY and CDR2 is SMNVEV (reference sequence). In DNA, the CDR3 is TGTGCCAGCAGTTACTCGGGACCGACCTACGAGCAGTACTTC. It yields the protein CASSYSGPTYEQYF.

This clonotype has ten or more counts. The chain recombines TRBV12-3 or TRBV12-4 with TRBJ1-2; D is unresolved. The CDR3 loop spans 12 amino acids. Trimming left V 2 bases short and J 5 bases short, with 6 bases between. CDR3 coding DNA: TGTGCCAGCAGTTTATGGGATTATGGCTACACCTTC. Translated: CASSLWDYGYTF.

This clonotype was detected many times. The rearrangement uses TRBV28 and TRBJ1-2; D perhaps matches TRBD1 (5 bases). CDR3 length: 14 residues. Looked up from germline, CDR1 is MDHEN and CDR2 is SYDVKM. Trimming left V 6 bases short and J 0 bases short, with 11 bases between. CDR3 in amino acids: CASRAGGANYGYTF. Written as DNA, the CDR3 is TGTGCCAGCAGGGCCGGAGGGGCTAACTATGGCTACACCTTC.

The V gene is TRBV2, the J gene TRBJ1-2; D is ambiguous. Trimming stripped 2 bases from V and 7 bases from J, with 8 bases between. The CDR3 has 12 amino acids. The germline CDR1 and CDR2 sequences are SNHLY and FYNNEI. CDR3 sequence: CASSELESGYTF. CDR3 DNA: TGTGCCAGCAGTGAACTAGAAAGTGGCTACACCTTC.

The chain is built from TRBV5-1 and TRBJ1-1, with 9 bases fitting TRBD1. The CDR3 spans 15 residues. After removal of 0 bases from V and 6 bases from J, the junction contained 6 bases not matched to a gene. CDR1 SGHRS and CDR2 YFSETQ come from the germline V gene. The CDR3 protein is CASSLGGTGSPEAFF. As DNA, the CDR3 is TGCGCCAGCAGCTTGGGGGGGACAGGGTCCCCTGAAGCTTTCTTT.

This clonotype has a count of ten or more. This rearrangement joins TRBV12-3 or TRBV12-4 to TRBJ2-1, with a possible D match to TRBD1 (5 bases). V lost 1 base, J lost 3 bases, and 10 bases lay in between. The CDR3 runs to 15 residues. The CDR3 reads CASSLGQRYYNEQFF. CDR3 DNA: TGTGCCAGCAGTTTAGGACAGCGATACTACAATGAGCAGTTCTTC.

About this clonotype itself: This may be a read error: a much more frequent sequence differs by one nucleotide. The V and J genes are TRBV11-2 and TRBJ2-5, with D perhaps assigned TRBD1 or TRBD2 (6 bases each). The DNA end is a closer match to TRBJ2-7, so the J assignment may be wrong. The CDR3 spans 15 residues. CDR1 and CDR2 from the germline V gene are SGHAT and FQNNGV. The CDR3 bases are TGTGCCAGCAGCCAACGGGGGCCCGTATCATACGAGCAGTACTTC. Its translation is CASSQRGPVSYEQYF.

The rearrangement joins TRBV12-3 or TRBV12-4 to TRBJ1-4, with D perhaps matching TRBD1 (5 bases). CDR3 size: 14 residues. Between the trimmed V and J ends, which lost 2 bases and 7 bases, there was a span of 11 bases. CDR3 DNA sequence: TGTGCCAGCAGTTTAAGGAGGGGCGGTGAAAAACTGTTTTTT. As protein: CASSLRRGGEKLFF.

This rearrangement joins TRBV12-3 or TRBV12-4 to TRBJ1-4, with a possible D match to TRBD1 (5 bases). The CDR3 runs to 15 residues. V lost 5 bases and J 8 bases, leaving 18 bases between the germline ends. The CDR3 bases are TGTGCCAGCAGTCCTGGACGGTGGGGCGTCGAAAAACTGTTTTTT. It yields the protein CASSPGRWGVEKLFF.

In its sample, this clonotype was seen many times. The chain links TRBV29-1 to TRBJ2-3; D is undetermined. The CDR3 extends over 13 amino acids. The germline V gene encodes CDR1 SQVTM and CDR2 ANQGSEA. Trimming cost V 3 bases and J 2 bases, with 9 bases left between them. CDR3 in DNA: TGCAGCGTTGAGAGGCAGCTCACAGATACGCAGTATTTT. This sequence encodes CSVERQLTDTQYF.

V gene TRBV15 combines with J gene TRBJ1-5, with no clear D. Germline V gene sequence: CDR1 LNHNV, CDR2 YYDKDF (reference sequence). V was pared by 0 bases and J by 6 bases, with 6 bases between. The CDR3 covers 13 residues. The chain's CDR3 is CATSRDIGQPQHF. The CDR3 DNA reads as TGTGCCACCAGCAGAGATATAGGTCAGCCCCAGCATTTT.

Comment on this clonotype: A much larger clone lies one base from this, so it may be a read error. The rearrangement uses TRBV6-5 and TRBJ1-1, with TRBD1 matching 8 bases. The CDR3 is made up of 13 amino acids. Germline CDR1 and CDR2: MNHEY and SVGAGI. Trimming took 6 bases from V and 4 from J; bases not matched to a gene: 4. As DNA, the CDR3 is TGTGCCAGCAGGAGGACAGGGAGCACTGAAGCTTTCTTT. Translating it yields CASRRTGSTEAFF.

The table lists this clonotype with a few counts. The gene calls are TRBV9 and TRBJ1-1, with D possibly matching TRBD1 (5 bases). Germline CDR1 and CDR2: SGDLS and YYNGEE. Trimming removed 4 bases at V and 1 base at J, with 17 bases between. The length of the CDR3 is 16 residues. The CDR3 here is CASSPRPLRGNTEAFF. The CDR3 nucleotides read TGTGCCAGCAGCCCTAGACCCCTTAGGGGGAACACTGAAGCTTTCTTT. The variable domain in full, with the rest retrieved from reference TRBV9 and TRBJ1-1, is DSGVTQTPKHLITATGQRVTLRCSPRSGDLSVYWYQQSLDQGLQFLIQYYNGEERAKGNILERFSAQQFPDLHSELNLSSLELGDSALYFCASSPRPLRGNTEAFFGQGTRLTVV.

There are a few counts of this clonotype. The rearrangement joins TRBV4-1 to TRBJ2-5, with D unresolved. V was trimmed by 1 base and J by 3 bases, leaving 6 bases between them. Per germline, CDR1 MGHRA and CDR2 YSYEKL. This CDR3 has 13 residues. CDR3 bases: TGCGCCAGCAGCCAAGCCAGAGAAGAGACCCAGTACTTC. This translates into CASSQAREETQYF.

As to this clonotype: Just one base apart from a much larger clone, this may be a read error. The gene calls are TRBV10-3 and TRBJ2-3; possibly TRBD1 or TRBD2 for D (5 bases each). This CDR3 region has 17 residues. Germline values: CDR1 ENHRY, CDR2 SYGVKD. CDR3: CVISSGGGWASADTQYF. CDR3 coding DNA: TGTGTCATCAGCAGTGGTGGGGGTTGGGCGAGTGCAGATACGCAGTATTTT.

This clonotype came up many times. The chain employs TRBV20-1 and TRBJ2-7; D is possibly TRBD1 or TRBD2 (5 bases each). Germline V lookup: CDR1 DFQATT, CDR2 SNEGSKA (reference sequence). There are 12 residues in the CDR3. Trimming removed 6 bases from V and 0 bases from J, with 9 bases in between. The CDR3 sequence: CSAPGTSYEQYF. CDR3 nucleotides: TGCAGTGCGCCGGGGACCTCCTACGAGCAGTACTTC.

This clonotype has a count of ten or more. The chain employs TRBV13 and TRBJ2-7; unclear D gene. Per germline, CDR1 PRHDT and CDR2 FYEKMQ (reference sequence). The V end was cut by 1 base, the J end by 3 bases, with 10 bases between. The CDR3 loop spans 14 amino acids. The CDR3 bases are TGTGCCAGCAGCTTAGACACACAAGACTACGAGCAGTACTTC. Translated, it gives CASSLDTQDYEQYF. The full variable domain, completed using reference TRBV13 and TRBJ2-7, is AAGVIQSPRHLIKEKRETATLKCYPIPRHDTVYWYQQGPGQDPQFLISFYEKMQSDKGSIPDRFSAQQFSDYHSELNMSSLELGDSALYFCASSLDTQDYEQYFGPGTRLTVT.

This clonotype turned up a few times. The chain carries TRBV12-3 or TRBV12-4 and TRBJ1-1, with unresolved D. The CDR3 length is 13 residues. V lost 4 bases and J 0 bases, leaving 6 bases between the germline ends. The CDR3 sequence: CASSSQMNTEAFF. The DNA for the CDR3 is TGTGCCAGCAGTTCACAGATGAACACTGAAGCTTTCTTT.

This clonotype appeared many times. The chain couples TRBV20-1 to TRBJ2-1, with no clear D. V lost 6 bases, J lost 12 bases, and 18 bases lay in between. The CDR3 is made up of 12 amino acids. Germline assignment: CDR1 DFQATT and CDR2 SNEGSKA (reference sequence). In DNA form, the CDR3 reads TGCAGTGCCCCTGACACCCCGAGAGGGCAGTTCTTC. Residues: CSAPDTPRGQFF.

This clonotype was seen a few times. CDR3 in DNA: TGTGCCAGCAGTTTAGGGGTGGACAGGGGAGAGACCCAGTACTTC. Residues: CASSLGVDRGETQYF. J is TRBJ2-5 and V is TRBV28; TRBD1 matches at 9 bases. From germline, CDR1 is MDHEN and CDR2 SYDVKM. V was pared by 2 bases and J by 4 bases, with 5 bases of the junction left unmatched. The CDR3 consists of 15 residues.

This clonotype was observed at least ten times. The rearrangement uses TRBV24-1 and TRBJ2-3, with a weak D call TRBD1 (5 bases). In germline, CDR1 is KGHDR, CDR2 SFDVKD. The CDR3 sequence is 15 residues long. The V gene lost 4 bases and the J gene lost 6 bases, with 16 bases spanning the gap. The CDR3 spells CATSDRANVGDTQYF. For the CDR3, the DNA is TGTGCCACCAGTGACAGGGCCAACGTGGGGGATACGCAGTATTTT.

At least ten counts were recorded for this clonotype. In DNA, the CDR3 is TGTGCCAGCAGTCAGGGACAGGGGCAGACCCAGTACTTC. Its translation is CASSQGQGQTQYF. V is TRBV27 and J is TRBJ2-5; 10 nucleotides align to TRBD1. The CDR3 extends over 13 amino acids. Germline CDR1 is MNHEY and CDR2 is SMNVEV (reference sequence). V shed 5 bases, J shed 6 bases, and the junction held 3 bases outside the gene matches.

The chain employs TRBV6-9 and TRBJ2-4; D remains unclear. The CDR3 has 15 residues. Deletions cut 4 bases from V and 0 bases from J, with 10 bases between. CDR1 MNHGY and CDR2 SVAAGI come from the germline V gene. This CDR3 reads CASSFRQLAKNIQYF. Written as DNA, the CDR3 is TGTGCCAGCAGTTTCAGGCAACTAGCCAAAAACATTCAGTACTTC.

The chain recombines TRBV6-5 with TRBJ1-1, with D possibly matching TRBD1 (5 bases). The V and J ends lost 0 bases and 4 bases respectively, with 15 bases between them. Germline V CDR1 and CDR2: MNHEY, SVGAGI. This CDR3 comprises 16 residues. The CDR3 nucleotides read TGTGCCAGCAGTTACTCCCCGGGAGGGGTGAGCACTGAAGCTTTCTTT. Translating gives CASSYSPGGVSTEAFF.